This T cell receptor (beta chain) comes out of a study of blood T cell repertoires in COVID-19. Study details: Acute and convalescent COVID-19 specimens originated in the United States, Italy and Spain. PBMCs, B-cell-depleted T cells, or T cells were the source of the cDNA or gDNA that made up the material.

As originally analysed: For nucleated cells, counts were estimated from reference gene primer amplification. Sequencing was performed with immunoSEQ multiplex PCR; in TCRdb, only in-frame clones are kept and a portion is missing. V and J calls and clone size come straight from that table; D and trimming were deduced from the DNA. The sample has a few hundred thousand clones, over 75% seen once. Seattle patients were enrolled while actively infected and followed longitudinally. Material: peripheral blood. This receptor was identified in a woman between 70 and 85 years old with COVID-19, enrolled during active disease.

CDR3 sequence (DNA): TGTGCCAGCAGCACCCCCCTCACGGGGAACACTGAAGCTTTCTTT. Residues: CASSTPLTGNTEAFF. The J gene is TRBJ1-1, the V gene TRBV28; D not resolved. This CDR3 has 15 residues. Germline assignment: CDR1 MDHEN and CDR2 SYDVKM. V was trimmed by 6 bases and J by 1 base, leaving 15 bases between them.